This T cell receptor (beta chain) was retrieved from a study of human T cells and chemical hapten exposure. The library tagged individual cDNA molecules with unique molecular identifiers. TCRdb re-called the RACE reads through MiXCR, storing one row per CDR3 protein. Among about 360,000 distinct CDR3 sequences listed, roughly 4.8% were seen once. Time point described: patch test 1, 2 weeks after DPC sensitization. The treatment here: therapeutic diphenylcyclopropenone sensitization with weekly scalp DPC. This CDR3 has 14 residues. Trimming removed 6 bases from V and 5 bases from J; junction bases left unmatched: 5. The V gene's germline CDR1 is MNHNS and CDR2 SASEGT. This clonotype appeared a few times.

Specimen: whole blood, collected in connection with sensitization to the hapten diphenylcyclopropenone (DPC). The TCR sequence derives from a woman in her forties or fifties with alopecia areata. Some clones in this sample may be carry-over from other donors' samples. The rearrangement uses TRBV6-1 and TRBJ1-2; 11 positions match TRBD1. Here the CDR3 reads CASSLDRGPYGYTF. The CDR3 coding sequence is TGTGCCAGCAGCTTGGACAGGGGGCCGTATGGCTACACCTTC.